This TCR beta chain was observed in a study of blood T cell repertoires in COVID-19. Here immunoSEQ multiplex PCR was the method, and the copy in TCRdb shows in-frame clones only, minus some. The table lists about 68,000 clones, over 75% of them singletons. The sample holds one count of this clone. The V and J ends lost 4 bases and 10 bases, in that order; junction bases with no gene match: 9. The CDR3 runs 14 residues. Germline CDR1 MGHDK, CDR2 SYGVNS. The chain couples TRBV25-1 to TRBJ2-1; 8 bases match TRBD1. The material sequenced was peripheral blood. This receptor was obtained from a man aged 50 to 60 with acute or convalescent COVID-19. CDR3 in DNA: TGTGCCAGCAGTGTAATCGGACAGGGCGACGAGCAGTTCTTC. This gives the protein CASSVIGQGDEQFF.